This T cell receptor (beta chain) originates from a study of CD8 T cells in acute hepatitis C reinfection. Overall study results and limits: TRBV04 and TRBV06 were preferentially used in all groups, not explained by naive pool overrepresentation. Chronically infected subjects had no follow-up NS3-1073 repertoires. One of thirteen outcome-independent public clonotypes used V04-02/J02-02.

Clones were sequenced by immunoSEQ multiplex PCR, and TCRdb holds only the in-frame ones, with some missing. The sample includes 30,000 to 40,000 clones, 85% to 90% of them seen just once. Turning to this clone: Its antigen is not identified.

The sample's time point: naive CD8 control sorted from an acute-time-point sample. CDR1 is SEHNR and CDR2 is FQNEAQ in the germline V gene (reference sequence). J was trimmed by 6 bases and V by 5 bases; bases with no gene match: 4. CDR3 length: 13 amino acids. Sequencing used naive CD8+ T cells from PBMCs. The chain joins TRBV7-9 to TRBJ2-1, with TRBD2 matching over 7 bases. The receptor's source is a man aged 25-45 years with chronic hepatitis C. CDR3 nucleotides: TGTGCCAGCAGCCCTTGGGGGGGCAATGAGCAGTTCTTC. Translated: CASSPWGGNEQFF.